The clone carrying this T cell receptor (beta chain) has only a few counts. The antigen remains undetermined. This sample was taken from a study of circulating and synovial CD4+ cells in juvenile arthritis. Study-wide findings and caveats: Overlap with synovium rose as more T cells were sequenced. Some such blood samples were as oligoclonal as synovium. Compared with bulk blood, circulating pathogenic-like lymphocytes shared substantially more CDR3 sequences with synovial T cells.

Sequencing used immunoSEQ multiplex PCR; TCRdb keeps in-frame clones, though not all of them. This sample has 32,000 or so clones, with about 95% found just once. The germline gives CDR1 MNHEY, CDR2 SMNVEV (reference sequence). The CDR3 length is 17 residues. With 3 bases clipped from V and 3 bases from J, the junction kept 5 bases outside the gene matches. The receptor comes from a human donor with juvenile idiopathic arthritis. Sequenced input: CD4+ T cells from blood. The rearrangement joins TRBV27 to TRBJ2-2; 12 bases align to TRBD1. This CDR3 is CASSFKGTGGHTGELFF. The CDR3 region has the DNA TGTGCCAGCAGTTTTAAGGGGACAGGGGGCCACACCGGGGAGCTGTTTTTT.